The clone carrying this TCR beta chain was counted many times. Its antigen remains unidentified. The CDR3 is 15 amino acids. The V segment lost 3 bases and the J segment 4 bases; nucleotides outside the gene matches: 6. Per the germline V gene, CDR1 is SGHRS and CDR2 is YFSETQ. Described time point: persistent/refractory GD, antithyroid drugs over 5 years with positive TRAb. The TCR library was made from RNA that had been extracted from PBMCs in TRIzol. The record originates from a study of regulatory T cells in long-lasting Graves disease. Overall study results and limits: Sample size, which was small, may have reduced accuracy. Persistent Graves' disease cases displayed lower TCR diversity than newly diagnosed ones. A greater number of public clonotypes (about 3,000) was shared by persistent patients than by new patients (around 960).

For TCR beta, libraries came from iRepertoire HTBI primers and Arm-PCR of CDR3 regions. TCRdb re-derived calls from the multiplex PCR reads in MiXCR, one entry per CDR3 protein. The sample has about 660,000 distinct CDR3 sequences, 25% to 35% seen once. The TCR was taken from a female donor with Graves disease. The input for sequencing was peripheral blood mononuclear cells (PBMCs), taken when the disease was refractory, from a patient treated with antithyroid drugs. The chain is built from TRBV5-1 and TRBJ2-7; 11 bases fit TRBD1. CDR3 protein: CASSSRTGGSYEQYF. CDR3 bases: TGCGCCAGCAGCTCGCGGACAGGGGGCTCTTACGAGCAGTACTTC.